This T cell receptor (beta chain) was observed in a study of blood T cell repertoires in COVID-19. Study context: Both acute and convalescent COVID-19 samples were obtained from the United States, Italy and Spain. Nucleic acid was either cDNA or gDNA, and it came from T cells, B-cell-depleted T cells, or PBMCs.

In the original workflow: Researchers report that nucleated cell counts were estimated from reference gene primer amplification. Profiling relied on immunoSEQ multiplex PCR, and the TCRdb table lists in-frame clones only, not all of them. Clonal size and the V and J genes are those of that table, whereas D and trimming came from the DNA. Seen here are tens of thousands of clones, about 90% observed once, and the top ten hold about 4.8%. Germline loops: CDR1 SEHNR, CDR2 FQNEAQ (reference sequence). CDR3 size: 15 residues. V lost 5 bases to trimming and J lost 2 bases, with 15 bases between them. V is TRBV7-9 and J is TRBJ2-5, with D maybe TRBD2 (6 bases). Sequenced sample: peripheral blood. The TCR comes from a woman at least 80 years old with acute or convalescent COVID-19. This CDR3 reads CASSPWASAQETQYF. The CDR3 nucleotides read TGTGCCAGCAGCCCCTGGGCTAGCGCTCAAGAGACCCAGTACTTC.